These 27 T cell receptor beta chains originate from one sample sequenced in a study of cytomegalovirus exposure and HLA in healthy donors (dated by TCRdb to between 2016 and 2019). The library was obtained by the immunoSEQ multiplex PCR assay. For the multiplex PCR, a mixture combining 60 forward primers for TCR Vbeta segments and 13 reverse primers for TCR Jbeta segments was used. TCRdb limited this immuneACCESS table to in-frame rearrangements with V and J called. A share of clones is missing; checked studies link under half to unresolved V genes, and the rest is unexplained. This sample has some 220,000 clones in its table, and around 78% of those were observed once. The leading ten clones occupy approximately 0.47% of the sample. The sample comprised PBMCs. All receptors derive from a boy aged 5-17 years in good health and CMV-seronegative.

V gene TRBV6-1 combines with J gene TRBJ2-5, with D possibly TRBD2 on 5 matching bases. From germline, CDR1 is MNHNS and CDR2 SASEGT. Trimming took off 8 bases at V and 5 bases at J, with 12 bases between the two ends. The CDR3 is made up of 12 amino acids. The CDR3, as DNA: TGTGCCAGCCGCGGGCGTGCGGAGACCCAGTACTTC. It encodes CASRGRAETQYF.

This chain uses TRBV19 with TRBJ1-1; no definite D call. The CDR3 has 15 amino acids. V lost 10 bases and J 4 bases, leaving 22 bases between the germline ends. Germline CDR1 and CDR2: LNHDA and SQIVND (reference sequence). CDR3 region: CAISTPGGLGTEAFF. As DNA, the CDR3 is TGTGCCATATCGACACCGGGAGGGCTGGGCACTGAAGCTTTCTTT.

The chain carries TRBV11-3 and TRBJ1-2; D unclear. Looked up from germline, CDR1 is SGHNT and CDR2 is YENEEA. This CDR3 contains 15 residues. Trimming cost V 5 bases and J 4 bases, with 17 bases left between them. CDR3 coding DNA: TGTGCCAGCAGCCTCGACTCCACTGCCCTCTATGGCTACACCTTC. Amino acids: CASSLDSTALYGYTF.

The gene calls are TRBV11-3 and TRBJ1-5; tentative D call: TRBD1 (6 bases). V was shortened by 6 bases and J by 2 bases, with 11 bases between the two germline ends. Per the germline V gene, CDR1 is SGHNT and CDR2 is YENEEA. The CDR3 has 14 amino acids. In DNA, the CDR3 is TGTGCCAGCAGTGAAGGGGGTGGCAATCAGCCCCAGCATTTT. Its translation is CASSEGGGNQPQHF.

V gene TRBV6-6 combines with J gene TRBJ2-1; 10 nucleotides agree with TRBD2. Germline CDR1 reads MNHNY; CDR2 reads SVGAGI (reference sequence). The CDR3 runs to 15 residues. Trimming cost V 5 bases and J 0 bases; bases outside gene matches: 1. The CDR3 here is CASSRTSGSYNEQFF. DNA for the CDR3: TGTGCCAGCAGTCGGACTAGCGGCTCCTACAATGAGCAGTTCTTC.

The chain couples TRBV20-1 to TRBJ1-3; D may be TRBD1 (5 bases). Germline V CDR1 and CDR2: DFQATT, SNEGSKA (reference sequence). Trimming pared 7 bases from V and 4 bases from J, leaving 8 bases between. This CDR3 contains 11 residues. The CDR3 DNA reads as TGCAGTGTCCGGGGGGGAAACACCATATATTTT. This codes for CSVRGGNTIYF.

The rearrangement uses TRBV9 and TRBJ1-1; D is perhaps TRBD1 (5 bases). The V gene lost 3 bases and the J gene lost 8 bases, with 20 bases spanning the gap. Germline CDR1 is SGDLS and CDR2 is YYNGEE. The CDR3 runs to 15 residues. DNA for the CDR3: TGTGCCAGCAGCGCCCTCGAAGGTTTAGCAGGGGAAGCTTTCTTT. Its translation: CASSALEGLAGEAFF.

The chain carries TRBV7-8 and TRBJ2-1; TRBD2 agrees at 8 bases. Germline V lookup: CDR1 SGHVS, CDR2 FQNEAQ. The CDR3 contains 15 residues. The trim removed 2 bases at V and 7 bases at J, leaving 7 bases unmatched. DNA of the CDR3: TGTGCCAGCAGCTTACTGGCGGGGGGTAAAAATGAGCAGTTCTTC. As protein: CASSLLAGGKNEQFF.

This clone appeared a few times. This chain joins TRBV9 and TRBJ2-5; the D gene is possibly TRBD2 (6 bases). From germline, CDR1 is SGDLS and CDR2 YYNGEE. The CDR3 consists of 14 residues. V was clipped by 4 bases and J by 5 bases, with 15 bases between them. The CDR3 DNA sequence: TGTGCCAGCAGCACCTCCGGGGGTGGGGAGACCCAGTACTTC. Amino acids: CASSTSGGGETQYF.

This clone was found once. The chain has TRBV4-1 and TRBJ2-7, with D possibly being TRBD2 (5 bases). The CDR3 contains 16 residues. V lost 3 bases and J lost 0, with 15 bases in between. Germline values: CDR1 MGHRA, CDR2 YSYEKL. As DNA, the CDR3 is TGCGCCAGCAGCCACCTAGTACTAGGGAGCTCCTACGAGCAGTACTTC. Translating gives CASSHLVLGSSYEQYF.

The rearrangement uses TRBV19 and TRBJ1-2; D gene ambiguous. Between the trimmed V and J ends, which lost 2 bases and 2 bases, there was a span of 9 bases. CDR1 is LNHDA, CDR2 SQIVND, per germline (reference sequence). CDR3 length equals 14 residues. The CDR3 loop reads CASSISLRNYGYTF. As DNA, the CDR3 is TGTGCCAGTAGTATAAGCCTCCGCAACTATGGCTACACCTTC.

This chain links TRBV5-6 with TRBJ2-4, with D possibly being TRBD1 (7 bases). Germline CDR1 and CDR2: SGHDT and YYEEEE. CDR3 size: 15 residues. Trimming took 4 bases from V and 7 from J, leaving 18 bases between them. CDR3 sequence reads: CASSPLGQGGNIQYF. The CDR3, as DNA: TGTGCCAGCAGCCCACTGGGGCAGGGGGGTAACATTCAGTACTTC.

The genes are TRBV9 and TRBJ1-2, with D perhaps TRBD1 (6 bases). CDR1 and CDR2 (germline): SGDLS, YYNGEE. Deletions cut 0 bases from V and 2 bases from J, with 14 bases between. CDR3 length: 16 residues. The CDR3 region is CASSVGPFTGNYGYTF. In nucleotides, the CDR3 is TGTGCCAGCAGCGTAGGCCCCTTTACAGGGAACTATGGCTACACCTTC.

The chain joins TRBV6-5 to TRBJ1-5; 10 bases map to TRBD1. CDR3 length: 15 residues. Germline CDR1 reads MNHEY; CDR2 reads SVGAGI. V gave up 7 bases and J gave up 4 bases; unmatched junction bases: 7. The DNA of the CDR3 is TGTGCCAGCACTGGGGACAGGGGATTTAATCAGCCCCAGCATTTT. It translates to CASTGDRGFNQPQHF.

The rearrangement uses TRBV5-4 and TRBJ1-2, with 7 bases lining up with TRBD1. The germline V gene encodes CDR1 SGHNT and CDR2 YYREEE (reference sequence). Trimming cost V 0 bases and J 7 bases; bases outside gene matches: 6. This CDR3 is built from 14 residues. DNA of the CDR3: TGTGCCAGCAGCTTGGTCACAGGGGCAAGTGGCTACACCTTC. Translated: CASSLVTGASGYTF.

The rearrangement joins TRBV30 to TRBJ1-2; 7 positions agree with TRBD1. V trimming: 5 bases; J trimming: 6 bases; junction bases outside the gene matches: 6. Germline lookup yields CDR1 GTSNPN and CDR2 SVGIG (reference sequence). The CDR3 spans 12 residues. The CDR3: CAWARDRHGYTF. The CDR3 DNA reads as TGTGCCTGGGCTCGGGACAGACATGGCTACACCTTC.

V usage is TRBV7-8 and J usage is TRBJ2-3; tentative D call: TRBD1 (7 bases). Per the germline V gene, CDR1 is SGHVS and CDR2 is FQNEAQ. The V and J ends lost 1 base and 2 bases respectively, with 19 bases between them. This CDR3 spans 18 amino acids. This chain's CDR3 is CASSLVGGTDFSTDTQYF. CDR3 DNA sequence: TGTGCCAGCAGCTTAGTAGGCGGGACAGATTTTTCCACAGATACGCAGTATTTT.

This chain joins TRBV5-5 and TRBJ1-1; D might be TRBD1 (6 bases). CDR3 length: 16 amino acids. The V gene's germline CDR1 is SGHKS and CDR2 YYEKEE (reference sequence). Trimming removed 0 bases from V and 1 base from J, with 13 bases in between. The CDR3 DNA sequence: TGTGCCAGCAGCTTGGAAAACAGGGCCAGGAACACTGAAGCTTTCTTT. It encodes CASSLENRARNTEAFF.

This chain joins TRBV25-1 and TRBJ2-3; 7 bases agree with TRBD1. Germline V lookup: CDR1 MGHDK, CDR2 SYGVNS. V shed 5 bases, J shed 6 bases, and the junction held 8 bases outside the gene matches. This CDR3 is 14 amino acids long. CDR3: CASSRAGGADTQYF. The DNA of the CDR3 is TGTGCCAGCAGTAGGGCAGGGGGAGCGGATACGCAGTATTTT.

This clone has just one count. The chain recombines TRBV29-1 with TRBJ2-5; a possible D gene is TRBD2 (6 bases). Gene TRBJ2-7 matches the end of the DNA better, so the J call may be wrong. The V gene's germline CDR1 is SQVTM and CDR2 ANQGSEA. The CDR3 consists of 15 residues. For the CDR3, the DNA is TGCAGCGTTGAAGGATTGACTAGTTCTCAATACGAGCAGTACTTC. The encoded protein is CSVEGLTSSQYEQYF.

Here the CDR3 reads CASSRATGLGEKLFF. CDR3 bases: TGCGCCAGCAGCCGAGCGACAGGCCTCGGTGAAAAACTGTTTTTT. The chain employs TRBV5-1 and TRBJ1-4, with a tentative D call TRBD1 (6 bases). The CDR3 contains 15 residues. The V gene's germline CDR1 is SGHRS and CDR2 YFSETQ. Trimming cost V 4 bases and J 7 bases, with 17 bases left between them.

This chain links TRBV13 with TRBJ2-7, with D possibly TRBD2 on 5 matching bases. Germline CDR1 and CDR2: PRHDT and FYEKMQ (reference sequence). CDR3 length equals 18 residues. The V end lost 4 bases, the J end lost 2 bases, and 24 bases lay between the germline ends. CDR3 amino acids: CASSSKVAGPTIPYEQYF. The CDR3 region has the DNA TGTGCCAGCAGCTCGAAGGTTGCGGGCCCGACAATTCCCTACGAGCAGTACTTC.

The rearrangement joins TRBV20-1 to TRBJ2-7; D is unresolved. The CDR3 extends over 11 amino acids. The V gene's germline CDR1 is DFQATT and CDR2 SNEGSKA (reference sequence). Trimming pared 3 bases from V and 6 bases from J, leaving 9 bases between. DNA of the CDR3: TGCAGTGCTAGGTTCCTCTCCGAGCAGTACTTC. This codes for CSARFLSEQYF.

The rearrangement links TRBV18 to TRBJ2-5; D is perhaps TRBD2 (5 bases). Trimming left V 1 base short and J 2 bases short, with 17 bases between. CDR1 KGHSH and CDR2 LQKENI come from the germline V gene. The CDR3 consists of 17 residues. The CDR3 sequence: CASSPRTRGLAQETQYF. The CDR3 nucleotides are TGTGCCAGCTCACCACGCACTCGGGGTTTGGCACAAGAGACCCAGTACTTC.

With regard to this clone: At the DNA level, this CDR3 is encoded by other sequences in the same sample as well. The chain combines TRBV7-9 with TRBJ2-7; D possibly corresponds to TRBD2 (5 bases). V lost 4 bases and J 2 bases, leaving 12 bases between the germline ends. Per germline, CDR1 SEHNR and CDR2 FQNEAQ (reference sequence). This CDR3 region has 14 residues. The CDR3 protein is CASSSGGHPYEQYF. The CDR3 DNA sequence: TGTGCCAGCAGCTCCGGAGGTCACCCCTACGAGCAGTACTTC.

This chain uses TRBV6-5 with TRBJ2-7, with D perhaps matching TRBD1 (6 bases). Germline lookup yields CDR1 MNHEY and CDR2 SVGAGI. The CDR3 loop spans 13 amino acids. V was cut by 9 bases and J by 3 bases, with 15 bases left in between. The CDR3 nucleotides read TGTGCCAGTAGCAGGGGCCCTTACTACGAGCAGTACTTC. Protein: CASSRGPYYEQYF.

The chain uses TRBV10-3 and TRBJ1-2; 8 nucleotides line up with TRBD1. Per germline, CDR1 ENHRY and CDR2 SYGVKD. The V and J ends lost 7 bases and 3 bases, in that order; junction bases with no gene match: 7. This CDR3 spans 14 amino acids. The CDR3 loop reads CAIKTGAADYGYTF. The DNA for the CDR3 is TGTGCCATCAAGACAGGGGCGGCGGACTATGGCTACACCTTC.